This T cell receptor (beta chain) was obtained from a study of blood T cell repertoires in COVID-19. Study overall: Samples came from the United States, Italy and Spain, spanning acute and convalescent COVID-19. From T cells, B-cell-depleted T cells, or PBMCs came the material, which was cDNA or gDNA.

CDR1 and CDR2 (germline): MNHNY, SVGAGI (reference sequence). This CDR3 region has 16 residues. V gave up 8 bases and J gave up 4 bases; unmatched junction bases: 11. Method: immunoSEQ multiplex PCR; TCRdb's copy keeps in-frame clones and lacks some. In the table there are 15,000 to 20,000 clones, 85% to 90% of which are singletons. The sequenced material came from peripheral blood. This receptor was taken from a man in his sixties with acute or convalescent COVID-19. V usage is TRBV6-6 and J usage is TRBJ2-3, with TRBD1 matching over 11 bases. CDR3 amino acids: CASQGQGALGSDTQYF. As DNA, the CDR3 is TGTGCCAGCCAAGGACAGGGGGCGCTCGGTTCAGATACGCAGTATTTT.